This TCR beta chain was captured by sequencing in a study of early T cells in non-severe SARS-CoV-2 infection. Study-level background: Sequencing of unsorted whole blood was done on bulk RNA, leaving chains unpaired.

Trimming shortened V by 1 base and J by 5 bases, and 3 bases separated the two germline ends. Germline CDR1 SGHKS, CDR2 YYEKEE (reference sequence). The CDR3 contains 11 residues. The table lists this clonotype with a few counts. Researchers attached unique molecular identifiers to individual cDNA molecules. TCRdb processed the 5' RACE reads anew with MiXCR; each CDR3 protein has one entry. The sample has about 39,000 distinct CDR3 sequences, roughly 5% seen once. The sequence came from an adult who was a healthcare worker with PCR-confirmed SARS-CoV-2 infection or an uninfected control (not recorded which). Sequenced: whole blood. The rearrangement links TRBV5-5 to TRBJ1-1; unclear D gene. DNA of the CDR3: TGTGCCAGCAGCTTGTATACTGAAGCTTTCTTT. It specifies CASSLYTEAFF.